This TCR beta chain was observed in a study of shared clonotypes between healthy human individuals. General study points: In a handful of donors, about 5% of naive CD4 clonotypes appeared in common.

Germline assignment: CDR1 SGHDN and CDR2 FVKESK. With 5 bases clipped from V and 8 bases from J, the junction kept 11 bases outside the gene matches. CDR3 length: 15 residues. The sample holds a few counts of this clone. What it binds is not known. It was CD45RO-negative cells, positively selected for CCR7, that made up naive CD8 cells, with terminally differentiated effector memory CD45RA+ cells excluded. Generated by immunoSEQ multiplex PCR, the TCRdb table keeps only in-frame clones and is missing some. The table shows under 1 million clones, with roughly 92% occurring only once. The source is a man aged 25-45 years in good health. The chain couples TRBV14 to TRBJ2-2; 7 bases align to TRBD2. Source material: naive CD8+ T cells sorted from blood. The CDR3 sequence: CASSESSGREGELFF. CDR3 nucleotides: TGTGCCAGCAGCGAGTCTAGCGGCAGGGAAGGGGAGCTGTTTTTT.